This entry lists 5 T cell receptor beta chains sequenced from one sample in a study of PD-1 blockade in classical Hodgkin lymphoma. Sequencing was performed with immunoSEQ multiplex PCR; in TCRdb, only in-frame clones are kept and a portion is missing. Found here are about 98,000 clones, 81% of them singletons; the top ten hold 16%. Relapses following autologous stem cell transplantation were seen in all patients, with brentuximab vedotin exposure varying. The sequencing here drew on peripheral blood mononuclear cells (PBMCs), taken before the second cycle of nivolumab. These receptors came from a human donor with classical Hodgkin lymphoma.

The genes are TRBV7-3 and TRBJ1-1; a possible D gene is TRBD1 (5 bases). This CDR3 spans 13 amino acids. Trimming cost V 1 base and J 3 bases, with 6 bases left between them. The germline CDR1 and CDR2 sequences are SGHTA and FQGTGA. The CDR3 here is CASSLRGDTEAFF. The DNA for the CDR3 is TGTGCCAGCAGCTTAAGAGGGGACACTGAAGCTTTCTTT.

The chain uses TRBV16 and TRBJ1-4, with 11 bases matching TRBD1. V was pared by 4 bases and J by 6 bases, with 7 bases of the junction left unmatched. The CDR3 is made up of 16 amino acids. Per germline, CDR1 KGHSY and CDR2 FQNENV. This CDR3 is CASSPFGTGGYEKLFF. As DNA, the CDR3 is TGTGCCAGCAGCCCCTTCGGGACAGGGGGATATGAAAAACTGTTTTTT.

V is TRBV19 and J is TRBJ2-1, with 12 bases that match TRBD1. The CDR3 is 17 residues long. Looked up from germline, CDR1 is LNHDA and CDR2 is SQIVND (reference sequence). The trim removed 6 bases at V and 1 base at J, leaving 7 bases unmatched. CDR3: CASSPGQGAQSYNEQFF. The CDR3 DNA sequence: TGTGCCAGTAGCCCGGGACAGGGGGCCCAGTCCTACAATGAGCAGTTCTTC.

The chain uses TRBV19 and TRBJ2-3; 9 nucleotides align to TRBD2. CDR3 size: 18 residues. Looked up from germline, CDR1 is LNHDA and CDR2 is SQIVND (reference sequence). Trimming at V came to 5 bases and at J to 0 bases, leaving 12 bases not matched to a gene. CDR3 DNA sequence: TGTGCCAGTAGTCTTTTAGCGGGAGTGTTCTCTAGCACAGATACGCAGTATTTT. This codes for CASSLLAGVFSSTDTQYF.

CDR3 sequence reads: CASSAKGESSYEQYF. The CDR3 DNA follows: TGCGCCAGCAGCGCCAAGGGGGAGAGCTCCTACGAGCAGTACTTC. The chain combines TRBV5-1 with TRBJ2-7; D is possibly TRBD1 (6 bases). Trimming left V 4 bases short and J 0 bases short, with 14 bases between. This CDR3 is built from 15 residues. From germline, CDR1 is SGHRS and CDR2 YFSETQ.